The 15 T cell receptor beta chains below were found in one sample sequenced in a study of radiotherapy plus CTLA-4 blockade in lung cancer. Here immunoSEQ multiplex PCR was the method, and the copy in TCRdb shows in-frame clones only, minus some. The sample yields over 60,000 clones, around nine tenths seen once. The sample consisted of peripheral blood, taken from a patient treated with radiotherapy plus ipilimumab. The receptors stem from a human donor with non-small cell lung cancer that progressed on radiotherapy plus ipilimumab.

The J gene is TRBJ2-5, the V gene TRBV7-3; D is ambiguous. This CDR3 has 13 amino acids. V lost 1 base, J lost 4 bases, and 7 bases lay in between. Germline assignment: CDR1 SGHTA and CDR2 FQGTGA. The CDR3 spells CASSLNRRETQYF. In nucleotides, the CDR3 is TGTGCCAGCAGCTTAAATAGGAGAGAGACCCAGTACTTC.

This clone was counted once. One end of the junction is discordant with germline, which a read error may explain. The chain carries TRBV6-5 and TRBJ1-2, with unresolved D. CDR1 is MNHEY and CDR2 is SVGAGI in the germline V gene. The CDR3 length is 13 residues. The CDR3 spells CATSPVDNYGYTF. DNA for the CDR3: TGTGCCACCAGTCCAGTAGATAACTATGGCTACACCTTC.

The chain employs TRBV6-5 and TRBJ1-2, with 7 bases identical to TRBD1. This CDR3 is 13 amino acids long. The V segment lost 4 bases and the J segment 4 bases; nucleotides outside the gene matches: 3. Per germline, CDR1 MNHEY and CDR2 SVGAGI. The CDR3 coding sequence is TGTGCCAGCAGTTCCCGGGACAGCTATGGCTACACCTTC. Protein: CASSSRDSYGYTF.

The chain couples TRBV2 to TRBJ2-5, with 7 bases fitting TRBD2. V lost 6 bases and J lost 1; bases outside the gene matches: 8. CDR3 length: 15 residues. Per germline, CDR1 SNHLY and CDR2 FYNNEI. The CDR3 region is CASRRQSGTQETQYF. CDR3 nucleotides: TGTGCCAGCAGGAGACAGAGCGGGACCCAAGAGACCCAGTACTTC.

This clone was seen more than once but under ten times. The V call is TRBV7-8, the J call TRBJ2-7, with D possibly being TRBD1 (5 bases). V was shortened by 5 bases and J by 0 bases, with 11 bases between the two germline ends. This CDR3 is built from 14 residues. The germline CDR1 and CDR2 sequences are SGHVS and FQNEAQ. CDR3 in amino acids: CASSPYRSSYEQYF. The CDR3 DNA sequence: TGTGCCAGCAGCCCATACAGGAGCTCCTACGAGCAGTACTTC. Combining the CDR3 with reference TRBV7-8 and TRBJ2-7 gives the whole variable domain GAGVSQSPRYKVAKRGQDVALRCDPISGHVSLFWYQQALGQGPEFLTYFQNEAQLDKSGLPSDRFFAERPEGSVSTLKIQRTQQEDSAVYLCASSPYRSSYEQYFGPGTRLTVT.

This sequence joins TRBV7-9 and TRBJ1-5, with TRBD1 identical over 8 bases. CDR3 size: 14 residues. The germline gives CDR1 SEHNR, CDR2 FQNEAQ (reference sequence). The V gene end was trimmed by 5 bases and the J gene end by 6 bases; junction bases not matched to a gene: 6. In DNA, the CDR3 is TGTGCCAGCAGCGTTTCGACAGGGGTTCAGCCCCAGCATTTT. It is translated as CASSVSTGVQPQHF.

The chain combines TRBV5-1 with TRBJ2-2, with 10 positions matching TRBD2. Unmatched junction bases numbered 13, after V lost 4 bases and J lost 7 bases. The V gene's germline CDR1 is SGHRS and CDR2 YFSETQ. This CDR3 comprises 17 residues. The CDR3 protein is CASSPYATSGKGGELFF. The CDR3 coding sequence is TGCGCCAGCAGCCCCTATGCTACTAGCGGGAAAGGCGGGGAGCTGTTTTTT. Filled out from reference TRBV5-1 and TRBJ2-2, the complete variable domain reads KAGVTQTPRYLIKTRGQQVTLSCSPISGHRSVSWYQQTPGQGLQFLFEYFSETQRNKGNFPGRFSGRQFSNSRSEMNVSTLELGDSALYLCASSPYATSGKGGELFFGEGSRLTVL.

V gene TRBV11-2 combines with J gene TRBJ1-1; 7 nucleotides match TRBD1. V gave up 5 bases and J gave up 9 bases; unmatched junction bases: 9. The CDR3 loop spans 13 amino acids. CDR1 SGHAT and CDR2 FQNNGV come from the germline V gene. The CDR3 region has the DNA TGTGCCAGCAGCGAAGACAGGACAGGCAAAGCTTTCTTT. Residues: CASSEDRTGKAFF.

The J gene is TRBJ2-7, the V gene TRBV6-1; D gene ambiguous. This CDR3 contains 12 residues. Germline V CDR1 and CDR2: MNHNS, SASEGT. Trimming shortened V by 1 base and J by 3 bases, and 4 bases separated the two germline ends. Here the CDR3 DNA reads TGTGCCAGCAGTGAAGGTCGCTACGAGCAGTACGTC. It specifies CASSEGRYEQYV.

The rearrangement links TRBV6-1 to TRBJ2-1, with 10 bases aligning to TRBD2. The CDR3 has 15 residues. Germline V gives CDR1 MNHNS, CDR2 SASEGT. After removal of 5 bases from V and 4 bases from J, the junction contained 5 bases not matched to a gene. The DNA for the CDR3 is TGTGCCAGCAGTCAGCGGGAGGGCCGGTACAATGAGCAGTTCTTC. Its protein product is CASSQREGRYNEQFF.

The CDR3 DNA follows: TGCAGCACGTTCCTAGATCGATTCTTGCAGTACGTC. Its protein product is CSTFLDRFLQYV. The chain recombines TRBV29-1 with TRBJ2-7; unclear D gene. Germline V gives CDR1 SQVTM, CDR2 ANQGSEA. The CDR3 is 12 residues long. Between the trimmed V and J ends, which lost 8 bases and 9 bases, there was a span of 20 bases.

The V gene is TRBV6-1, the J gene TRBJ1-5; weak D call: TRBD1 (6 bases). The CDR3 has 15 residues. V was pared by 6 bases and J by 7 bases, with 19 bases between. In germline, CDR1 is MNHNS, CDR2 SASEGT. CDR3 sequence: CASSLGGAAGQPQHF. The CDR3 DNA reads as TGTGCCAGCAGCTTAGGGGGGGCCGCGGGCCAGCCCCAGCATTTT.

The chain has TRBV7-9 and TRBJ2-3; the match to TRBD2 covers 8 bases. Germline V gene lookup returns CDR1 SEHNR and CDR2 FQNEAQ (reference sequence). This CDR3 region has 16 residues. After removal of 5 bases from V and 3 bases from J, the junction contained 10 bases not matched to a gene. The CDR3 region is CASSRSGGRRTDTQYF. Here the CDR3 DNA reads TGTGCCAGCAGCCGCTCGGGCGGGAGGAGAACAGATACGCAGTATTTT.

J is TRBJ2-3 and V is TRBV7-9; TRBD2 agrees at 7 bases. The germline V gene has CDR1 SEHNR and CDR2 FQNEAQ (reference sequence). The CDR3 consists of 13 residues. With 4 bases clipped from V and 9 bases from J, the junction kept 7 bases outside the gene matches. CDR3 sequence reads: CASSSISGETQYF. CDR3 coding DNA: TGTGCCAGCAGCTCAATAAGCGGGGAGACGCAGTATTTT.

V gene TRBV9 combines with J gene TRBJ2-5; 14 positions match TRBD2. This CDR3 region has 16 residues. V trimming: 1 base; J trimming: 4 bases; junction bases outside the gene matches: 3. Germline CDR1 and CDR2: SGDLS and YYNGEE. The CDR3 DNA reads as TGTGCCAGCAGCGTAAGGGGACTAGCGGGAGTAGAGACCCAGTACTTC. It codes for CASSVRGLAGVETQYF.